The table lists the clone carrying this T cell receptor beta chain with a few counts. Its antigen remains unidentified. The data were obtained in a study of T cells after yellow fever vaccination. Points from the study as a whole: Post-booster repertoires again held most primary-vaccination clones (about 96% CD4, about 88% CD8). The CD4 compartment and the CD8 compartment contained a small share of clonotypes in common.

The CDR3 is 16 amino acids. CDR1 is LGHNA and CDR2 is YSLEER in the germline V gene. V trimming: 0 bases; J trimming: 4 bases; junction bases outside the gene matches: 6. Researchers made TCR cDNA using 5'RACE template switching, and this step added a universal primer site and UMIs. MiXCR was run by TCRdb on the 5' RACE reads, yielding one entry per CDR3 protein. The sample holds approximately 510,000 distinct CDR3 sequences, 21% seen once. The receptor's source is a man younger than 35 who received the YFV17D yellow fever vaccine. This rearrangement joins TRBV4-3 to TRBJ2-5; 9 nucleotides match TRBD2. Sequencing was performed on PBMCs, taken 21 days after the first yellow fever vaccination. CDR3 sequence reads: CASSQEVRGGAETQYF. The CDR3 DNA follows: TGCGCCAGCAGCCAAGAGGTGCGGGGGGGCGCAGAGACCCAGTACTTC.